These 27 T cell receptor beta chains came from one sample sequenced in a study of blood T cell repertoires in COVID-19. TCRdb's table, derived via immunoSEQ multiplex PCR, lists solely in-frame clones and lacks some. The table lists some 420,000 clones, around 91% of them singletons. Sequences were obtained from PBMCs or T cells enriched from blood (not recorded which). These receptors came from a man younger than 45 who had recovered from COVID-19.

The chain joins TRBV18 to TRBJ1-5; possible D gene TRBD1, 5 bases. The germline V gene encodes CDR1 KGHSH and CDR2 LQKENI. The CDR3 extends over 13 amino acids. V dropped 6 bases and J dropped 9 bases, with 15 bases sitting between them. CDR3 residues: CASSRAGEGPQHF. The CDR3 nucleotides read TGTGCCAGCTCTCGGGCGGGGGAAGGGCCCCAGCATTTT.

This clone was detected once. The chain joins TRBV3-1 (or the pseudogene TRBV3-2) to TRBJ2-4; 8 bases line up with TRBD1. CDR1 is LGHDT and CDR2 is YNNKEL in the germline V gene (reference sequence). V shed 1 base, J shed 1 base, and the junction held 3 bases outside the gene matches. The CDR3 runs 16 residues. The CDR3 protein is CASSQAGGLAKNIQYF. CDR3 DNA: TGTGCCAGCAGCCAAGCAGGGGGCCTCGCCAAAAACATTCAGTACTTC.

The genes are TRBV6-1 and TRBJ2-1; 11 bases are shared with TRBD2. There are 16 residues in the CDR3. Germline V gene sequence: CDR1 MNHNS, CDR2 SASEGT. V lost 3 bases and J lost 7; bases outside the gene matches: 8. CDR3 loop: CASSDTLAGVFNEQFF. The CDR3 region has the DNA TGTGCCAGCAGTGACACACTAGCGGGAGTTTTTAATGAGCAGTTCTTC.

The genes are TRBV18 and TRBJ1-1; 8 bases are shared with TRBD1. This CDR3 has 15 amino acids. Germline CDR1 and CDR2: KGHSH and LQKENI. Trimming cost V 3 bases and J 5 bases; bases outside gene matches: 8. CDR3 sequence: CASSPWTGIETEAFF. CDR3 nucleotide sequence: TGTGCCAGCTCACCGTGGACAGGGATCGAAACTGAAGCTTTCTTT.

This chain uses TRBV4-1 with TRBJ2-7; D is unclear. Trimming cost V 3 bases and J 5 bases, with 8 bases left between them. The CDR3 totals 12 residues. From germline, CDR1 is MGHRA and CDR2 YSYEKL. The CDR3 DNA reads TGCGCCAGCAGCCACCTTTTCGACGAGCAGTACTTC. This encodes CASSHLFDEQYF.

CDR3 loop: CASSQPSGERWETQYF. CDR3 coding DNA: TGCGCCAGCAGCCAACCTAGCGGGGAGAGATGGGAGACCCAGTACTTC. The rearrangement uses TRBV4-1 and TRBJ2-5; 9 bases map to TRBD2. J lost 5 bases, V lost 2 bases, and 9 bases had no gene match. This CDR3 contains 16 residues. Germline CDR1 reads MGHRA; CDR2 reads YSYEKL.

This clone has only one observation. V gene TRBV7-6 combines with J gene TRBJ2-7; D is ambiguous. V gave up 5 bases and J gave up 1 base, with 12 bases separating them. Germline-derived CDR1 and CDR2 are SGHVS and FNYEAQ. The CDR3 is 14 amino acids. This chain's CDR3 is CASSHRGLSYEQYF. CDR3 nucleotide sequence: TGTGCCAGCAGCCATCGTGGGCTTTCCTACGAGCAGTACTTC.

The V call is TRBV9, the J call TRBJ2-1; 9 bases are a match to TRBD2. The CDR3 extends over 16 amino acids. The germline CDR1 and CDR2 sequences are SGDLS and YYNGEE. V dropped 1 base and J dropped 7; count of bases not matched to a gene: 9. CDR3 sequence: CASSVKVAGVGNEQFF. In DNA form, the CDR3 reads TGTGCCAGCAGCGTAAAGGTAGCGGGAGTAGGGAATGAGCAGTTCTTC.

The V call is TRBV3-1 (or the pseudogene TRBV3-2), the J call TRBJ1-5, with D perhaps matching TRBD1 (5 bases). Between the trimmed V and J ends, which lost 2 bases and 9 bases, there was a span of 8 bases. Per the germline V gene, CDR1 is LGHDT and CDR2 is YNNKEL (reference sequence). The length of the CDR3 is 12 residues. The CDR3 region has the DNA TGTGCCAGCAGCCAATCCGGGGGGCCCCAGCATTTT. Encoded protein: CASSQSGGPQHF.

The chain's CDR3 is CASSLFGTDYNSPLHF. The CDR3 nucleotides are TGTGCCAGCAGCTTGTTCGGGACAGACTATAATTCACCCCTCCACTTT. V is TRBV11-2 and J is TRBJ1-6; TRBD1 matches at 7 bases. Germline CDR1 SGHAT, CDR2 FQNNGV. V shed 3 bases, J shed 3 bases, and the junction held 5 bases outside the gene matches. The CDR3 consists of 16 residues.

This clone was detected once. The chain uses TRBV19 and TRBJ1-5; perhaps TRBD1 as D (6 bases). The CDR3 has 14 amino acids. Per the germline V gene, CDR1 is LNHDA and CDR2 is SQIVND (reference sequence). V lost 3 bases, J lost 9 bases, and 15 bases lay in between. The CDR3 DNA is TGTGCCAGTAGTATCCCCGCAGGGGATGGGCCCCAGCATTTT. Amino acid sequence: CASSIPAGDGPQHF.

The V call is TRBV10-3, the J call TRBJ1-3; 7 bases agree with TRBD1. From germline, CDR1 is ENHRY and CDR2 SYGVKD. The CDR3 has 16 amino acids. V lost 6 bases to trimming and J lost 0 bases; unmatched junction nucleotides: 8. In DNA, the CDR3 is TGTGCCATCAGGATAGAGGGGACAGACTCTGGAAACACCATATATTTT. This sequence encodes CAIRIEGTDSGNTIYF.

The chain couples TRBV2 to TRBJ2-6; D unresolved. From germline, CDR1 is SNHLY and CDR2 FYNNEI. V dropped 6 bases and J dropped 3 bases, with 12 bases sitting between them. The length of the CDR3 is 15 residues. The CDR3 nucleotides are TGTGCCAGCAGGGCCCAGAGAGGTGGGGCCAACGTCCTGACTTTC. Protein sequence: CASRAQRGGANVLTF. Variable domain in full (rest from reference TRBV2 and TRBJ2-6): EPEVTQTPSHQVTQMGQEVILRCVPISNHLYFYWYRQILGQKVEFLVSFYNNEISEKSEIFDDQFSVERPDGSNFTLKIRSTKLEDSAMYFCASRAQRGGANVLTFGAGSRLTVL.

The CDR3 nucleotides read TGCAGTGCTAGTACACCCGGGGGCTACAATGAGCAGTTCTTC. Translating it yields CSASTPGGYNEQFF. The chain combines TRBV20-1 with TRBJ2-1; D might be TRBD2 (6 bases). Trimming took 3 bases from V and 3 from J, leaving 12 bases between them. The CDR3 loop spans 14 amino acids. The germline V gene has CDR1 DFQATT and CDR2 SNEGSKA (reference sequence).

In DNA form, the CDR3 reads TGTGCCAGCAGCTTGATACCGGTCGGTGAGCAGTTCTTC. Translating it yields CASSLIPVGEQFF. The gene calls are TRBV7-2 and TRBJ2-1; no clear D. This CDR3 has 13 residues. Per the germline V gene, CDR1 is SGHTA and CDR2 is FQGNSA. Trimming removed 3 bases at V and 9 bases at J, with 12 bases between.

V is TRBV5-5 and J is TRBJ2-7; TRBD2 matches 7 bases. The trim removed 7 bases at V and 0 bases at J, leaving 4 bases unmatched. The CDR3 contains 13 residues. Germline assignment: CDR1 SGHKS and CDR2 YYEKEE (reference sequence). The CDR3 protein is CASGGGVSYEQYF. The CDR3 region has the DNA TGTGCCAGCGGTGGGGGGGTCTCCTACGAGCAGTACTTC.

The gene calls are TRBV4-1 and TRBJ1-5; unclear D gene. The germline CDR1 and CDR2 sequences are MGHRA and YSYEKL. The CDR3 is 13 amino acids. The V gene lost 2 bases and the J gene lost 6 bases, with 8 bases spanning the gap. The CDR3 DNA follows: TGCGCCAGCAGCCAATCACGAGGTCAGCCCCAGCATTTT. Protein product: CASSQSRGQPQHF.

J is TRBJ2-5 and V is TRBV19; 13 nucleotides agree with TRBD2. The germline V gene encodes CDR1 LNHDA and CDR2 SQIVND (reference sequence). The trim removed 7 bases at V and 0 bases at J, leaving 5 bases unmatched. CDR3 size: 16 residues. The chain's CDR3 is CASTRTSGGHQETQYF. The CDR3 nucleotides read TGTGCCAGTACCCGGACTAGCGGGGGACACCAAGAGACCCAGTACTTC.

The chain joins TRBV15 to TRBJ1-2; TRBD1 agrees at 10 bases. Trimming took 6 bases from V and 8 from J; bases not matched to a gene: 9. CDR3 length: 14 amino acids. CDR1 and CDR2 from the germline V gene are LNHNV and YYDKDF (reference sequence). The CDR3 nucleotides read TGTGCCACCAGAAGGGACAGGGGCTTTGGCGGCTACACCTTC. Amino acids: CATRRDRGFGGYTF. Full variable domain (remainder filled in from reference TRBV15 and TRBJ1-2): DAMVIQNPRYQVTQFGKPVTLSCSQTLNHNVMYWYQQKSSQAPKLLFHYYDKDFNNEADTPDNFQSRRPNTSFCFLDIRSPGLGDTAMYLCATRRDRGFGGYTFGSGTRLTVV.

This sequence joins TRBV9 and TRBJ1-3, with D unresolved. The CDR3 sequence is 15 residues long. V lost 3 bases and J lost 1, with 11 bases in between. Germline CDR1 is SGDLS and CDR2 is YYNGEE. The CDR3 loop reads CASSGLGRSGNTIYF. For the CDR3, the DNA is TGTGCCAGCAGCGGCCTGGGCAGGTCTGGAAACACCATATATTTT.

This chain connects TRBV28 to TRBJ1-3, with 8 bases identical to TRBD1. V was clipped by 8 bases and J by 0 bases; unmatched bases: 9. Per germline, CDR1 MDHEN and CDR2 SYDVKM. The CDR3 is made up of 16 amino acids. The CDR3 DNA reads TGTGCCAGCGCGGGACAGGTTACCCCCTCTGGAAACACCATATATTTT. Its protein product is CASAGQVTPSGNTIYF.

The CDR3 here is CASTTMAVTEAFF. The CDR3, as DNA: TGTGCCAGCACCACTATGGCGGTCACTGAAGCTTTCTTT. The V gene is TRBV7-9, the J gene TRBJ1-1; D unresolved. The CDR3 is 13 amino acids. Germline CDR1 SEHNR, CDR2 FQNEAQ (reference sequence). Trimming took off 7 bases at V and 4 bases at J, with 13 bases between the two ends.

Turning to this clone: The CDR3 carries no conserved terminal phenylalanine or tryptophan, so it likely arises from a read error. It is unclear where the CDR3 begins or ends on the DNA, so no DNA is shown, and the CDR3 is as TCRdb lists it. This chain links TRBV24-1 with TRBJ1-5; TRBD1, the D gene given by the table, was not confirmed from the DNA. Per the germline V gene, CDR1 is KGHDR and CDR2 is SFDVKD. Ends included, the CDR3 has 10 residues. The CDR3 protein is CATSDSPDSV.

The genes are TRBV11-2 and TRBJ2-3, with 9 positions matching TRBD2. Trimming took 0 bases from V and 6 from J; bases not matched to a gene: 10. The CDR3 sequence is 17 residues long. Per germline, CDR1 SGHAT and CDR2 FQNNGV. The CDR3 region has the DNA TGTGCCAGCAGCTTAGATCAAACGGGACTAGCTAGTGATACGCAGTATTTT. As protein: CASSLDQTGLASDTQYF.

The J gene is TRBJ2-7, the V gene TRBV6-5; D is perhaps TRBD1 (6 bases). Germline lookup yields CDR1 MNHEY and CDR2 SVGAGI. Trimming pared 8 bases from V and 1 base from J, leaving 18 bases between. This CDR3 has 15 amino acids. The CDR3 nucleotides read TGTGCCAGCCATAAGGACAGCCCCTCGTCCTACGAGCAGTACTTC. Its translation is CASHKDSPSSYEQYF.

This chain's CDR3 is CASSAKQGGTDTQYF. The CDR3 nucleotides are TGTGCCAGCAGCGCCAAACAGGGCGGCACAGATACGCAGTATTTT. V usage is TRBV9 and J usage is TRBJ2-3; maybe TRBD1 (6 bases). Germline loops: CDR1 SGDLS, CDR2 YYNGEE. The length of the CDR3 is 15 residues. Trimming took off 3 bases at V and 1 base at J, with 12 bases between the two ends.

The chain couples TRBV3-1 (or the pseudogene TRBV3-2) to TRBJ1-3, with TRBD1 identical over 7 bases. This CDR3 contains 15 residues. V gave up 4 bases and J gave up 0 bases; unmatched junction bases: 3. Germline values: CDR1 LGHDT, CDR2 YNNKEL (reference sequence). The CDR3 region has the DNA TGTGCCAGCAGCCGAAGGGGGCCCTCTGGAAACACCATATATTTT. This sequence encodes CASSRRGPSGNTIYF.